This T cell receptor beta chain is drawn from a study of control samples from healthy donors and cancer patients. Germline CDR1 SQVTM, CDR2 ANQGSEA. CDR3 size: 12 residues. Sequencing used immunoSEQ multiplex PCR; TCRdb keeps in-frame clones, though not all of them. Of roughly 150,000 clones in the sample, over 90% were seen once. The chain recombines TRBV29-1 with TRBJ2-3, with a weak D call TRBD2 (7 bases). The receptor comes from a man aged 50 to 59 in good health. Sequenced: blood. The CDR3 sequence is CVIGGGTDTQYF. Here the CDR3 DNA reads TGCGTTATAGGGGGGGGCACAGATACGCAGTATTTT.